A few counts support the clone carrying this TCR beta chain. The antigen remains undetermined. Within Nashville, Tennessee resided all donors, each a Caucasian adult. Naive CD4+ cells were CD45RA-selected; the remaining cells were memory. TCRdb keeps only in-frame clones here, not all; method: immunoSEQ multiplex PCR. The sample shows under 200,000 clones, approximately 95% of them seen only once. This entry comes from a study of shared clonotypes between healthy human individuals. There are 11 residues in the CDR3. Germline V gene data show CDR1 as MDHEN and CDR2 as SYDVKM. V was cut by 4 bases and J by 9 bases, with 10 bases left in between. Overall study results and limits: Between a handful of donors, naive CD4 clonotypes were shared at a level of about 5%.

Input material: naive CD4+ T cells sorted from blood. Subset reported: CD45RA+ positively selected. The chain couples TRBV28 to TRBJ2-7, with D unresolved. The receptor was isolated from a woman under 40 in good health. CDR3 sequence reads: CASSSPIGQYF. CDR3 nucleotide sequence: TGTGCCAGCAGTTCCCCCATCGGGCAGTACTTC.